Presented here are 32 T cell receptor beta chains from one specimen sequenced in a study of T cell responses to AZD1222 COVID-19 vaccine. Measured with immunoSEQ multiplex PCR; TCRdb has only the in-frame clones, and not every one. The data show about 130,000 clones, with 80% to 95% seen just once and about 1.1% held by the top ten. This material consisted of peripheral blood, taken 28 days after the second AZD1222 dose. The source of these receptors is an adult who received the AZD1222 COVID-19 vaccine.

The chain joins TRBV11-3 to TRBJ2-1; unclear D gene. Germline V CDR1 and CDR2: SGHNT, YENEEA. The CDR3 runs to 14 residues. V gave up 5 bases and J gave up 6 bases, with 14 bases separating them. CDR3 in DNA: TGTGCCAGCAGCGGTCTCGCTAGTCTCAATGAGCAGTTCTTC. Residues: CASSGLASLNEQFF.

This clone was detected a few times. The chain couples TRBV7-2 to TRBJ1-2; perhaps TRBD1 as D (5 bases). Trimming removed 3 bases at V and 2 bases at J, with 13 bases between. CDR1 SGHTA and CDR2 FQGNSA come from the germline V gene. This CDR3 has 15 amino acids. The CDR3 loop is CASSFTPDSNYGYTF. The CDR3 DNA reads TGTGCCAGCAGCTTCACACCCGACAGCAACTATGGCTACACCTTC.

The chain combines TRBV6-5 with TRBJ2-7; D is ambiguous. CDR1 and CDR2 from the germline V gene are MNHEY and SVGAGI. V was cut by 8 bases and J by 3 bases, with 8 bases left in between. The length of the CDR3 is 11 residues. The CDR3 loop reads CASSGFYEQYF. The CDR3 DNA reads TGTGCCAGCTCTGGGTTCTACGAGCAGTACTTC.

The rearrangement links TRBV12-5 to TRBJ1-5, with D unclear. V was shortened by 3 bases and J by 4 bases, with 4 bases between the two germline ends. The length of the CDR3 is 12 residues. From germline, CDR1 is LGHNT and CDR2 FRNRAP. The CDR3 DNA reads TGTGCTAGTGGTTTAGATAATCAGCCCCAGCATTTT. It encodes CASGLDNQPQHF.

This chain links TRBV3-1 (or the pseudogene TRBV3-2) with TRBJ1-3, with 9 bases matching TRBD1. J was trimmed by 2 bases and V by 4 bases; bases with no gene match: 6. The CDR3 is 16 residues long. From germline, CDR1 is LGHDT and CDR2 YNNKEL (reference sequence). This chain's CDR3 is CASSLRDRAPGNTIYF. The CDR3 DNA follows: TGTGCCAGCAGCCTCCGGGACAGGGCCCCTGGAAACACCATATATTTT.

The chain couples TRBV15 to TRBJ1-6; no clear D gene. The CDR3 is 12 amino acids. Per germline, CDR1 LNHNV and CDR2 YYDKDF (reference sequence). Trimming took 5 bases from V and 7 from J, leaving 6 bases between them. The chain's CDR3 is CATSPQNSPLHF. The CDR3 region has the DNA TGTGCCACCAGCCCCCAGAATTCACCCCTCCACTTT.

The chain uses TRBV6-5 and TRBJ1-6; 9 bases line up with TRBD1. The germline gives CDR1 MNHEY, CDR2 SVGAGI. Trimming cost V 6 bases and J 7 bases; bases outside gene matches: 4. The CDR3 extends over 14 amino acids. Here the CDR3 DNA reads TGTGCCAGCAGCACGGGGACAGGGAATTCACCCCTCCACTTT. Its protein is CASSTGTGNSPLHF.

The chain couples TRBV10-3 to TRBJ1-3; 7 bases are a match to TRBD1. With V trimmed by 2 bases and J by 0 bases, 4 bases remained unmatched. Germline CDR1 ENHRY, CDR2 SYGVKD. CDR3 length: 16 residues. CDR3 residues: CAISEDRVSSGNTIYF. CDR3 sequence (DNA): TGTGCCATCAGTGAGGACAGGGTGAGCTCTGGAAACACCATATATTTT.

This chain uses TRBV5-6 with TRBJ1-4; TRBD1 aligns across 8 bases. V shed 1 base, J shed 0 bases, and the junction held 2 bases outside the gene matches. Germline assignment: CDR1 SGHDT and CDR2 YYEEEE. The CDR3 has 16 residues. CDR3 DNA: TGTGCCAGCAGCTTGATGACAGGGGCAACTAATGAAAAACTGTTTTTT. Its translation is CASSLMTGATNEKLFF.

The CDR3 region has the DNA TGCGCCAGCAGCCGCGACTACCTGGGGCCAGGAGAGGGAGAGACCCAGTACTTC. This sequence encodes CASSRDYLGPGEGETQYF. V usage is TRBV4-3 and J usage is TRBJ2-5; D is tentatively TRBD1 or TRBD2 (5 bases each). V lost 4 bases to trimming and J lost 4 bases, with 25 bases between them. Germline V gene data show CDR1 as LGHNA and CDR2 as YSLEER. The CDR3 totals 18 residues.

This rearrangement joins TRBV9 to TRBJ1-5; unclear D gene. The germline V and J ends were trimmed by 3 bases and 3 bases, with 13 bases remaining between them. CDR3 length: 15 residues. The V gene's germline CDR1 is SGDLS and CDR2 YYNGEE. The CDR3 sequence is CASSANGRDNQPQHF. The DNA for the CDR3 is TGTGCCAGCAGCGCAAACGGGAGGGACAATCAGCCCCAGCATTTT.

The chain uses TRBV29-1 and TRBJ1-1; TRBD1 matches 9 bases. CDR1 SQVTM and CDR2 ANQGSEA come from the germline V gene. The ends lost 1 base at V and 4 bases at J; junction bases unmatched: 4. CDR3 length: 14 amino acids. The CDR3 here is CSVEGTGEGTEAFF. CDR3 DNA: TGCAGCGTTGAAGGGACAGGGGAGGGCACTGAAGCTTTCTTT. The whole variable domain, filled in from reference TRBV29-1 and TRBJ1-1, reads SAVISQKPSRDICQRGTSLTIQCQVDSQVTMMFWYRQQPGQSLTLIATANQGSEATYESGFVIDKFPISRPNLTFSTLTVSNMSPEDSSIYLCSVEGTGEGTEAFFGQGTRLTVV.

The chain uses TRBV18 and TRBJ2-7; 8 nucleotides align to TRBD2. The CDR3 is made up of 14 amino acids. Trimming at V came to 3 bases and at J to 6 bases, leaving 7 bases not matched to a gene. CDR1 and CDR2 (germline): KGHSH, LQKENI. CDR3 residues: CASSPSGGFGEQYF. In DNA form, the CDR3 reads TGTGCCAGCTCACCCTCGGGGGGGTTCGGCGAGCAGTACTTC.

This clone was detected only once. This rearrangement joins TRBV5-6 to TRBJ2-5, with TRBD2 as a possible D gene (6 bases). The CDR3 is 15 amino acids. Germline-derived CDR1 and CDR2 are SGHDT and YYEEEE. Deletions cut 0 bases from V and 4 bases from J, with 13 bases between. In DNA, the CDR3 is TGTGCCAGCAGCTTGGCCACCCCCGGGGGAGAGACCCAGTACTTC. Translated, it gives CASSLATPGGETQYF.

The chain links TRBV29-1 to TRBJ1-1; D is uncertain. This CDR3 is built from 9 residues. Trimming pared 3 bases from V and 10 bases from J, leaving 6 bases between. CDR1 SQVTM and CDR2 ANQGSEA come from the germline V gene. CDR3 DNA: TGCAGCGTTGAGGTAGGAGCTTTCTTT. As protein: CSVEVGAFF.

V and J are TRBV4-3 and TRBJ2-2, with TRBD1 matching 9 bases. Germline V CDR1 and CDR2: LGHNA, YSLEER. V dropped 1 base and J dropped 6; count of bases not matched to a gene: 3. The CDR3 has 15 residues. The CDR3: CASSQGQGGAGELFF. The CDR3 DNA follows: TGCGCCAGCAGCCAAGGACAGGGGGGGGCCGGGGAGCTGTTTTTT.

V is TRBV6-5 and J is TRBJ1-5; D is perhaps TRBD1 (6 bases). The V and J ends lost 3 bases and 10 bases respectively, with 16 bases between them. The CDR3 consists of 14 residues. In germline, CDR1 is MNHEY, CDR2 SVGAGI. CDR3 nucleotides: TGTGCCAGCAGTTATGAACAGGGAGCTTCTCCCCAGCATTTT. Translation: CASSYEQGASPQHF.

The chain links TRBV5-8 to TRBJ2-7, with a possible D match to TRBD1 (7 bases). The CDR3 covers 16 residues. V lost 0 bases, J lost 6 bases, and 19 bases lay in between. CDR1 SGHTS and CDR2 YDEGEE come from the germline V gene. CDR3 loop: CASSLAAGGRHGEQYF. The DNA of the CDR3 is TGTGCCAGCAGCTTGGCCGCAGGGGGGCGTCATGGCGAGCAGTACTTC.

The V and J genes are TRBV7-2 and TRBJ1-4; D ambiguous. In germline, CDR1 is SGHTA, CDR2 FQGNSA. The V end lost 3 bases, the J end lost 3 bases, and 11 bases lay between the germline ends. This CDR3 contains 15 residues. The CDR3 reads CASSFWAGPNEKLFF. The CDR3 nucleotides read TGTGCCAGCAGCTTTTGGGCGGGCCCTAATGAAAAACTGTTTTTT. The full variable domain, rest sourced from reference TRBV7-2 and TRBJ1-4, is GAGVSQSPSNKVTEKGKDVELRCDPISGHTALYWYRQSLGQGLEFLIYFQGNSAPDKSGLPSDRFSAERTGGSVSTLTIQRTQQEDSAVYLCASSFWAGPNEKLFFGSGTQLSVL.

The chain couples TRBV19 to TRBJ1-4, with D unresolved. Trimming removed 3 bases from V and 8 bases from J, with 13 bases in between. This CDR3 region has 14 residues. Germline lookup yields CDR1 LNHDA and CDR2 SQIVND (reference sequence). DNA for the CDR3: TGTGCCAGTAGTATGGTTTCGGATACCGAAAAACTGTTTTTT. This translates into CASSMVSDTEKLFF.

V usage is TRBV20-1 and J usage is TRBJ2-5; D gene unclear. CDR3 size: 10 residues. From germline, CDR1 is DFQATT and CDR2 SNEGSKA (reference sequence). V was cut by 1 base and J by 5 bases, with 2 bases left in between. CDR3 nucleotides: TGCAGTGCTAGAGGCGAGACCCAGTACTTC. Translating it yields CSARGETQYF.

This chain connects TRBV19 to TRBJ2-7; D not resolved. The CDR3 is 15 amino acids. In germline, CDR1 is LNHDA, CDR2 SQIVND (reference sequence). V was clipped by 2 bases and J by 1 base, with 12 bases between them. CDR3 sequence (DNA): TGTGCCAGTAGTATACAAGCTCAGATTTCCTACGAGCAGTACTTC. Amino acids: CASSIQAQISYEQYF.

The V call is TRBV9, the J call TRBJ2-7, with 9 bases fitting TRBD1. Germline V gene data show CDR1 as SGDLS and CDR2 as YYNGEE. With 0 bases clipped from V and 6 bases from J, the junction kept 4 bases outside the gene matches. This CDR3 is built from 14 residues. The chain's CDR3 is CASSVGGQGGEQYF. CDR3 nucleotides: TGTGCCAGCAGCGTAGGGGGACAGGGTGGCGAGCAGTACTTC. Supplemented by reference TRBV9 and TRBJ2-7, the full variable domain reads DSGVTQTPKHLITATGQRVTLRCSPRSGDLSVYWYQQSLDQGLQFLIQYYNGEERAKGNILERFSAQQFPDLHSELNLSSLELGDSALYFCASSVGGQGGEQYFGPGTRLTVT.

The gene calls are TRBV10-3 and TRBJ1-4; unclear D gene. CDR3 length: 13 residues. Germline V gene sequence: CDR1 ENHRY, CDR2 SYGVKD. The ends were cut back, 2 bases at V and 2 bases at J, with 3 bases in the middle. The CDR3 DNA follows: TGTGCCATCAGTGAGAGTACTAATGAAAAACTGTTTTTT. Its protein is CAISESTNEKLFF.

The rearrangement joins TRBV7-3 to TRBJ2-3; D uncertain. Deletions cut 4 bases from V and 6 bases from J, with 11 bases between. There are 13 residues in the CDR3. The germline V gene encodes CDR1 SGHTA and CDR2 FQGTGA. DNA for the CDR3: TGTGCCAGCAGCTCCCGTGATTGGGATACGCAGTATTTT. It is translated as CASSSRDWDTQYF.

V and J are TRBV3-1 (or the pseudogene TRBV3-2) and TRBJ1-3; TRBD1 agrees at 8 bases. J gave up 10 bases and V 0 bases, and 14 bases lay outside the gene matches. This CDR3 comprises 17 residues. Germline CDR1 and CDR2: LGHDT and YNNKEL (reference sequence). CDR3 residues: CASSQDQPGTGYKTIYF. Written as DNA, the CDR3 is TGTGCCAGCAGCCAAGATCAACCCGGGACAGGATATAAGACCATATATTTT.

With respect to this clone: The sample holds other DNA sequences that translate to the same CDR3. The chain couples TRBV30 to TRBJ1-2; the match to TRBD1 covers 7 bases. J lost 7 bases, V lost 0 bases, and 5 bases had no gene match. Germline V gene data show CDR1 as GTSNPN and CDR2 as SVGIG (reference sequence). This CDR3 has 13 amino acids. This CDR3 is CAWSVQGDGGYTF. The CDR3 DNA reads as TGTGCCTGGAGTGTCCAGGGGGACGGTGGCTACACCTTC.

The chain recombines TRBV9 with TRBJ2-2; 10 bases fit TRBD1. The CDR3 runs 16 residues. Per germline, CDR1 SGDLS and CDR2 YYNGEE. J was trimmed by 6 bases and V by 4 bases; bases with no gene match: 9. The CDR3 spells CASSPHGTGVAGELFF. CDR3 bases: TGTGCCAGCAGCCCCCACGGGACAGGGGTCGCCGGGGAGCTGTTTTTT.

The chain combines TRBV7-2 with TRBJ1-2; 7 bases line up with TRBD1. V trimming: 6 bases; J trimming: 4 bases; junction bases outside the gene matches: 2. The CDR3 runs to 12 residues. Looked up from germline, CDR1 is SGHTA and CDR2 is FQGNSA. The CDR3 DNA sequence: TGTGCCAGCAGACGGGACAGCTATGGCTACACCTTC. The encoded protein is CASRRDSYGYTF.

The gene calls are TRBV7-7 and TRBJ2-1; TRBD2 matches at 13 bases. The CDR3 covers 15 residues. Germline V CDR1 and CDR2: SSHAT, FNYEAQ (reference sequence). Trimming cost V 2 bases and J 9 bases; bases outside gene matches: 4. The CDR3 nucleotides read TGTGCCAGCAGCTTAACTAGCGGGGGGGCCACTGAGCAGTTCTTC. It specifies CASSLTSGGATEQFF.

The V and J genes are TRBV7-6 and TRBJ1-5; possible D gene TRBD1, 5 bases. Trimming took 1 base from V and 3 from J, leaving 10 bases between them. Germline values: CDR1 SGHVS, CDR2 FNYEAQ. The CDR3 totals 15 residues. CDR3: CASSLEEGFNQPQHF. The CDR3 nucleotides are TGTGCCAGCAGCTTAGAGGAGGGGTTCAATCAGCCCCAGCATTTT.

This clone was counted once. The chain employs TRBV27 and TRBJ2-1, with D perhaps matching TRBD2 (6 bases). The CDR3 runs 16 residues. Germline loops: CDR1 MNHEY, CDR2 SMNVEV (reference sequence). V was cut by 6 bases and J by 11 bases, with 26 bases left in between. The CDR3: CASRNGPEGRVTKQFF. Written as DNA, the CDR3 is TGTGCCAGCAGAAACGGGCCGGAGGGAAGGGTTACCAAGCAGTTCTTC.